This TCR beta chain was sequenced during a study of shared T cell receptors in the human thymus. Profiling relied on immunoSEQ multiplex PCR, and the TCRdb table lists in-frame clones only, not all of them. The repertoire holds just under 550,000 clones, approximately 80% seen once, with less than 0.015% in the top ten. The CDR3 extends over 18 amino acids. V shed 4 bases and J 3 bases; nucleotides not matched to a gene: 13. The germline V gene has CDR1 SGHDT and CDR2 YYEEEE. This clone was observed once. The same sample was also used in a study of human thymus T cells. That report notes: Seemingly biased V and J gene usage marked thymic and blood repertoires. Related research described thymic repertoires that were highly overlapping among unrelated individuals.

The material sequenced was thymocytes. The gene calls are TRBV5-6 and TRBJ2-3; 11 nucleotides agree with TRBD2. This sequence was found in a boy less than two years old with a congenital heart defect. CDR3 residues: CASSQRTAGTSGTDTQYF. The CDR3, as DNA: TGTGCCAGCAGCCAACGGACGGCCGGGACTAGCGGTACAGATACGCAGTATTTT.